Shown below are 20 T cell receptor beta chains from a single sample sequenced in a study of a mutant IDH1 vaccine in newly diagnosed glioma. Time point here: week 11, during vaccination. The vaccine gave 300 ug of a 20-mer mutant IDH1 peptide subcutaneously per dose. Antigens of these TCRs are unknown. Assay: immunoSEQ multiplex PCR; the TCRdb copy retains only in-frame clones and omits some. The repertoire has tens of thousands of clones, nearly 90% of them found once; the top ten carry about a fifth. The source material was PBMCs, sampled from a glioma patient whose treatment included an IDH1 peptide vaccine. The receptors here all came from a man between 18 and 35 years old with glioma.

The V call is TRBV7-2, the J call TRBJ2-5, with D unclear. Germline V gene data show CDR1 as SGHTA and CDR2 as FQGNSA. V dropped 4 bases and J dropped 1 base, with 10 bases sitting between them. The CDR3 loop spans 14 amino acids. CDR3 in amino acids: CASSSRLSQETQYF. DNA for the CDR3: TGTGCCAGCAGCTCGAGACTGAGCCAAGAGACCCAGTACTTC.

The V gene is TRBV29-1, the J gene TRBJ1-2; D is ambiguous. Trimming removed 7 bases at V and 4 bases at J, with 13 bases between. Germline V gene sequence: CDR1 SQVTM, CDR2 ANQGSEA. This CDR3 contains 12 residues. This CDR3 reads CSADHRSYGYTF. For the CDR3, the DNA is TGCAGCGCCGATCACAGAAGCTATGGCTACACCTTC.

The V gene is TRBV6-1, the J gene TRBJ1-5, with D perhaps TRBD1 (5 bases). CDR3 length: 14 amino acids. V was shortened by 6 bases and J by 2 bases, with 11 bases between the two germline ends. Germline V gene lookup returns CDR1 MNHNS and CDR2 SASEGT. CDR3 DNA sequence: TGTGCCAGCAGGTCATGGGGCGGCAATCAGCCCCAGCATTTT. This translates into CASRSWGGNQPQHF.

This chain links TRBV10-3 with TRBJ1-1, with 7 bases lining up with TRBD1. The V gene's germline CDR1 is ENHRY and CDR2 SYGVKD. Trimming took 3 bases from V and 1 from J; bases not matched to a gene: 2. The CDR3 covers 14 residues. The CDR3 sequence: CAISDDRANTEAFF. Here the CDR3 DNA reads TGTGCCATCAGTGATGACAGGGCGAACACTGAAGCTTTCTTT.

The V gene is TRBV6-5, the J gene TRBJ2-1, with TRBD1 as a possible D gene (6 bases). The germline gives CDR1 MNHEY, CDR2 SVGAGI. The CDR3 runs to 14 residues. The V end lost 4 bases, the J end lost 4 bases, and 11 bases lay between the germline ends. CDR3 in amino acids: CASSSGQLYNEQFF. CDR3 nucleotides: TGTGCCAGCAGTTCTGGACAGTTATACAATGAGCAGTTCTTC.

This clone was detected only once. The CDR3 sequence: CASSLQGGSTEAFF. CDR3 coding DNA: TGTGCCAGCTCACTACAGGGAGGCAGCACTGAAGCTTTCTTT. The chain recombines TRBV18 with TRBJ1-1, with D maybe TRBD1 (6 bases). The V and J ends lost 4 bases and 4 bases respectively, with 13 bases between them. Germline CDR1 KGHSH, CDR2 LQKENI. The length of the CDR3 is 14 residues.

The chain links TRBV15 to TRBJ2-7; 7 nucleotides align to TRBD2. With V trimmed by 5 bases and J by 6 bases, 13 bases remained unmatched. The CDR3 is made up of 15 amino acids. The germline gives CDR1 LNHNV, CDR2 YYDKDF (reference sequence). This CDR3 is CATSPRAGERGEQYF. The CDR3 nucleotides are TGTGCCACCAGCCCCCGGGCGGGGGAAAGGGGCGAGCAGTACTTC.

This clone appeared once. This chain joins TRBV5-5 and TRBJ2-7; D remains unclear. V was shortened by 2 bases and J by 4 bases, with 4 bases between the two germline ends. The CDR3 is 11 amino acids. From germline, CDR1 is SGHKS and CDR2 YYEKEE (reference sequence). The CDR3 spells CASSFGYEQYF. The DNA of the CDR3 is TGTGCCAGCAGCTTCGGTTACGAGCAGTACTTC. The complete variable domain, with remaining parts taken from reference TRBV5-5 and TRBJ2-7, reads DAGVTQSPTHLIKTRGQQVTLRCSPISGHKSVSWYQQVLGQGPQFIFQYYEKEERGRGNFPDRFSARQFPNYSSELNVNALLLGDSALYLCASSFGYEQYFGPGTRLTVT.

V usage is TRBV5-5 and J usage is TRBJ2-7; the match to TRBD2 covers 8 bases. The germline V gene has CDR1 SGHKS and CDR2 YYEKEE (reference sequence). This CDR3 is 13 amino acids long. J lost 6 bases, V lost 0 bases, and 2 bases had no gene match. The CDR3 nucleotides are TGTGCCAGCAGCTTGGCTCTAGCGGGCGAGCAGTACTTC. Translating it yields CASSLALAGEQYF.

The CDR3 reads CACEGPASWGYTF. The CDR3 nucleotides are TGTGCCTGTGAGGGGCCCGCTTCCTGGGGCTACACCTTC. The chain carries TRBV30 and TRBJ1-2; D might be TRBD1 (5 bases). V was cut by 6 bases and J by 8 bases, with 19 bases left in between. Germline lookup yields CDR1 GTSNPN and CDR2 SVGIG (reference sequence). The CDR3 loop spans 13 amino acids.

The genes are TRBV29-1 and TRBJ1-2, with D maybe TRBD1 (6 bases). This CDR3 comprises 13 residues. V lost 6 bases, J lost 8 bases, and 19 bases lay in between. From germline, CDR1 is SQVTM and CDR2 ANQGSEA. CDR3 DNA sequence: TGCAGCGTAGCGAACATTCAGACAGGCGGCTACACCTTC. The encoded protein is CSVANIQTGGYTF.

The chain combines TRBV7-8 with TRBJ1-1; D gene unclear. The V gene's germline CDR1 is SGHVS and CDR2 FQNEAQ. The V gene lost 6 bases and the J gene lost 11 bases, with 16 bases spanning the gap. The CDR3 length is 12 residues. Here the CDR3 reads CASSQRRDKAFF. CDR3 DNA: TGTGCCAGCAGTCAAAGGCGAGATAAGGCTTTCTTT.

CDR3 DNA sequence: TGTGCCAGCAGCGTAGACACTAACTATGGCTACACCTTC. Protein sequence: CASSVDTNYGYTF. This chain joins TRBV9 and TRBJ1-2; D gene uncertain. Germline values: CDR1 SGDLS, CDR2 YYNGEE. CDR3 length equals 13 residues. The V and J ends lost 0 bases and 0 bases respectively, with 3 bases between them.

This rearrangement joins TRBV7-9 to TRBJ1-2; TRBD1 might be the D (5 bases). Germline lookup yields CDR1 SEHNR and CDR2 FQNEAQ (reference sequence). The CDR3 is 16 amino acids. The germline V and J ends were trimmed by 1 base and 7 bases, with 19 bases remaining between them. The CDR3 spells CASSLGAGQKPSGYTF. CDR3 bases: TGTGCCAGCAGCTTAGGGGCAGGGCAAAAACCTTCTGGCTACACCTTC.

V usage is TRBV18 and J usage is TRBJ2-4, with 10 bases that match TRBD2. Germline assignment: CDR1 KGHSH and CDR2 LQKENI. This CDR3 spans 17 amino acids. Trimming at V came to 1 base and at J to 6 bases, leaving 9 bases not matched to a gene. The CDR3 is CASSPRQSGRALNIQYF. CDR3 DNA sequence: TGTGCCAGCTCACCACGTCAGAGCGGGAGGGCCTTAAACATTCAGTACTTC.

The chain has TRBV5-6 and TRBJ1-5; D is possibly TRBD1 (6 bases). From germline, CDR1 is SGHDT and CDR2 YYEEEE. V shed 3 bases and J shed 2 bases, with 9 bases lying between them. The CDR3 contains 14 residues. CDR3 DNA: TGTGCCAGCAGCTCTAGGGGGGGCAATCAGCCCCAGCATTTT. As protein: CASSSRGGNQPQHF.

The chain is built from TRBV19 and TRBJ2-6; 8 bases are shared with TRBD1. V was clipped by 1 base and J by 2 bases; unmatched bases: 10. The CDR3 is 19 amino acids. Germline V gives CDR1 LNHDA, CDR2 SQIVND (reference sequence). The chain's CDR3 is CASSIVGQGAGPGANVLTF. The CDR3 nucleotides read TGTGCCAGTAGTATAGTAGGTCAGGGGGCAGGACCTGGGGCCAACGTCCTGACTTTC.

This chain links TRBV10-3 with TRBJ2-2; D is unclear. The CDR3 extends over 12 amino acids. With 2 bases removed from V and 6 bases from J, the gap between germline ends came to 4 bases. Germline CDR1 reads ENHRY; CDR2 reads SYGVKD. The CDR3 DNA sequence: TGTGCCATCAGTGAGGTCCCCGGGGAGCTGTTTTTT. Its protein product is CAISEVPGELFF.

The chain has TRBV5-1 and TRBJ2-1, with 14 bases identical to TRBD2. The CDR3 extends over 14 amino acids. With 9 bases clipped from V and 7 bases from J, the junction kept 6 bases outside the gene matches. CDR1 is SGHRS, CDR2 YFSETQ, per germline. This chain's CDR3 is CATSGTSGSNEQFF. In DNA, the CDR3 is TGCGCCACCTCCGGGACTAGCGGGAGTAATGAGCAGTTCTTC.

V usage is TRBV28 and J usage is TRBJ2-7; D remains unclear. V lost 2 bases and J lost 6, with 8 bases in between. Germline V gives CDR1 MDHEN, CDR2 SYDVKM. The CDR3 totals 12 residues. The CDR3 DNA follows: TGTGCCAGCAGTTTAAAAGTAGGCGAGCAGTACTTC. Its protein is CASSLKVGEQYF. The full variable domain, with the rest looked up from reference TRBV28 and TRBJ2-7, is DVKVTQSSRYLVKRTGEKVFLECVQDMDHENMFWYRQDPGLGLRLIYFSYDVKMKEKGDIPEGYSVSREKKERFSLILESASTNQTSMYLCASSLKVGEQYFGPGTRLTVT.